A few counts support the clone carrying this T cell receptor (beta chain). The antigen is unknown. These data are taken from a study of OX40 agonist ivuxolimab in advanced cancers. Method: immunoSEQ multiplex PCR; TCRdb's copy keeps in-frame clones and lacks some. The sample includes 69,000 or so clones, about four fifths seen only once; the top ten take roughly 6.3%. The CDR3 contains 13 residues. From germline, CDR1 is SQVTM and CDR2 ANQGSEA. The germline V and J ends were trimmed by 6 bases and 4 bases, with 15 bases remaining between them. Whole-study findings and limits: No determination was made of the antigen specificity of the expanded peripheral T cells.

The TCR comes from an adult with an advanced solid tumor such as melanoma, head and neck, liver or kidney cancer. The genes are TRBV29-1 and TRBJ1-1; D gene uncertain. The sequencing here drew on CD4+ or CD8+ T cells sorted from blood, taken in a trial of the OX40 agonist ivuxolimab. CDR3 protein: CSVHNPIVTEAFF. CDR3 in DNA: TGCAGCGTGCACAACCCCATTGTCACTGAAGCTTTCTTT.